These 9 T cell receptor beta chains originate from one sample sequenced in a study of T cells in Graves' hyperthyroidism and ophthalmopathy. Researchers took RNA transcripts and amplified the TCR beta CDR3 regions from them. When the TCR CDR3 underwent first-round RT-PCR, the HTBI primer set was used. A single record per CDR3 protein comes from TCRdb applying MiXCR to the multiplex PCR reads. The sample lists a few hundred thousand distinct CDR3 sequences, roughly 18% occurring once. Sequenced input: blood. These receptors were taken from a man aged 50-59 years with Graves' ophthalmopathy.

This clonotype was counted only a few times. The chain uses TRBV27 and TRBJ2-7, with 9 bases that match TRBD1. Trimming at V came to 5 bases and at J to 2 bases, leaving 7 bases not matched to a gene. The V gene's germline CDR1 is MNHEY and CDR2 SMNVEV (reference sequence). This CDR3 region has 15 residues. This CDR3 is CASSLNTGGPYEQYF. The CDR3 DNA reads TGTGCCAGCAGTCTAAATACAGGGGGCCCCTACGAGCAGTACTTC.

This clonotype was picked up many times. The chain links TRBV7-9 to TRBJ1-2; 8 positions match TRBD1. Germline assignment: CDR1 SEHNR and CDR2 FQNEAQ (reference sequence). The junction had 13 bases not matched to a gene; V was cut back by 5 bases and J by 5 bases. CDR3 length: 16 amino acids. CDR3 nucleotides: TGTGCCAGCAGCACGGGACAGGAACTTTTCGGGTATGGCTACACCTTC. Its translation is CASSTGQELFGYGYTF.

This clonotype was detected ten times or more. The chain uses TRBV5-1 and TRBJ2-5; D gene uncertain. The CDR3 runs 14 residues. CDR1 and CDR2 (germline): SGHRS, YFSETQ. The germline V and J ends were trimmed by 2 bases and 2 bases, with 10 bases remaining between them. CDR3 bases: TGCGCCAGCAGCTTTGCACAGTCGCAAGAGACCCAGTACTTC. Protein product: CASSFAQSQETQYF.

This clonotype was observed a few times. The chain uses TRBV6-5 and TRBJ1-5, with D unresolved. The CDR3 sequence is 16 residues long. Germline V gives CDR1 MNHEY, CDR2 SVGAGI. V was cut by 6 bases and J by 5 bases, with 20 bases left in between. This CDR3 is CASSYQETRVHQPQHF. The CDR3 DNA reads TGTGCCAGCAGCTACCAAGAGACACGGGTACATCAGCCCCAGCATTTT.

At least ten counts were recorded for this clonotype. The rearrangement links TRBV28 to TRBJ2-1; 12 bases agree with TRBD1. J lost 6 bases, V lost 5 bases, and 8 bases had no gene match. This CDR3 comprises 16 residues. Per germline, CDR1 MDHEN and CDR2 SYDVKM. The CDR3 DNA reads TGTGCCAGCAGTCCCCGAACGGGACAGGGGGCCAATGAGCAGTTCTTC. It yields the protein CASSPRTGQGANEQFF.

The table lists this clonotype with many counts. The chain joins TRBV18 to TRBJ2-5; D unresolved. Germline V gene data show CDR1 as KGHSH and CDR2 as LQKENI. Trimming removed 4 bases at V and 2 bases at J, with 11 bases between. The CDR3 spans 14 residues. In nucleotides, the CDR3 is TGTGCCAGCTCACGCCTAGAGCCTCAAGAGACCCAGTACTTC. Translation gives CASSRLEPQETQYF.

This clonotype has a count of ten or more. The chain uses TRBV3-1 and TRBJ2-7; D is ambiguous. V lost 0 bases and J lost 5, with 11 bases in between. The CDR3 totals 14 residues. Germline-derived CDR1 and CDR2 are LGHDT and YNNKEL (reference sequence). The CDR3 DNA reads TGTGCCAGCAGCCAAGATACTAAAGGCCACGAGCAGTACTTC. It yields the protein CASSQDTKGHEQYF.

This sequence joins TRBV5-6 and TRBJ2-3; D may be TRBD2 (6 bases). The V gene lost 0 bases and the J gene lost 3 bases, with 26 bases spanning the gap. The germline CDR1 and CDR2 sequences are SGHDT and YYEEEE. The CDR3 has 20 residues. The CDR3 nucleotides are TGTGCCAGCAGCTTGGCTTCCAAAATTGCGGGACCCCAGTGGACAGATACGCAGTATTTT. It is translated as CASSLASKIAGPQWTDTQYF.

At least ten counts were recorded for this clonotype. The chain links TRBV5-1 to TRBJ2-5; D is unclear. With 4 bases removed from V and 4 bases from J, the gap between germline ends came to 14 bases. The CDR3 has 14 residues. Looked up from germline, CDR1 is SGHRS and CDR2 is YFSETQ. This CDR3 reads CASSISREAETQYF. The CDR3 nucleotides read TGCGCCAGCAGCATTTCCCGAGAGGCAGAGACCCAGTACTTC.